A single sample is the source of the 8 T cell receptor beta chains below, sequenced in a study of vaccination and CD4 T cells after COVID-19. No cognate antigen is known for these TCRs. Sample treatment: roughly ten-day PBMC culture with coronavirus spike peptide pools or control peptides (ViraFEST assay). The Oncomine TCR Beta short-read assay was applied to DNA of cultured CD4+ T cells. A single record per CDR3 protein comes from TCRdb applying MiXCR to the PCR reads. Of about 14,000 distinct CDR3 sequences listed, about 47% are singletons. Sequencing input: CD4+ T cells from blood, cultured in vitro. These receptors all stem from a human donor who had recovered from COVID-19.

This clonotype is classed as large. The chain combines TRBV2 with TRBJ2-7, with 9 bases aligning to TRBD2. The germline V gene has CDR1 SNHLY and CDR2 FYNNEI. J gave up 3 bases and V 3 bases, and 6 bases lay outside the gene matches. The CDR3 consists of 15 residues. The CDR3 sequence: CASSDHGTSRYEQYF. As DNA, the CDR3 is TGTGCCAGCAGTGACCATGGGACTAGCCGCTACGAGCAGTACTTC.

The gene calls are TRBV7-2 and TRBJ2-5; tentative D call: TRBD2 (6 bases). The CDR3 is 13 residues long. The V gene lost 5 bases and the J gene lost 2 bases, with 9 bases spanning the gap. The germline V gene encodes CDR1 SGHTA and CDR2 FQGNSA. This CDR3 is CASSLGLQETQYF. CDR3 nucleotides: TGTGCCAGCAGCCTAGGACTACAAGAGACCCAGTACTTC.

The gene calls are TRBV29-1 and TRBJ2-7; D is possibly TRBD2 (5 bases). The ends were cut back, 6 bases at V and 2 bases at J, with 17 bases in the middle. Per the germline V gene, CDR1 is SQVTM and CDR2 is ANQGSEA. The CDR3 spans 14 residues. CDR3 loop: CSVRVFPAAYEQYF. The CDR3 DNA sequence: TGCAGCGTGCGGGTGTTCCCAGCTGCCTACGAGCAGTACTTC.

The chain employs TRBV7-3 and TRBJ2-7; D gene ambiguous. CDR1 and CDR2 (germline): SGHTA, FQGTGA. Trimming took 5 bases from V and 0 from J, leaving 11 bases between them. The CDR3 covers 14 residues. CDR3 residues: CASSPLADSYEQYF. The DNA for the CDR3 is TGTGCCAGCAGCCCCTTGGCAGACTCCTACGAGCAGTACTTC.

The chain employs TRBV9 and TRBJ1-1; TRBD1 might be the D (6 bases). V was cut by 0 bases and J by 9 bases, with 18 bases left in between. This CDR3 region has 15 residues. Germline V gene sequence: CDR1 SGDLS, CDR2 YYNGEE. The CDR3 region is CASSVAGALKPKAFF. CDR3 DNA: TGTGCCAGCAGCGTAGCGGGGGCACTGAAGCCCAAAGCTTTCTTT. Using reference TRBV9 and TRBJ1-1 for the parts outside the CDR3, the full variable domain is DSGVTQTPKHLITATGQRVTLRCSPRSGDLSVYWYQQSLDQGLQFLIQYYNGEERAKGNILERFSAQQFPDLHSELNLSSLELGDSALYFCASSVAGALKPKAFFGQGTRLTVV.

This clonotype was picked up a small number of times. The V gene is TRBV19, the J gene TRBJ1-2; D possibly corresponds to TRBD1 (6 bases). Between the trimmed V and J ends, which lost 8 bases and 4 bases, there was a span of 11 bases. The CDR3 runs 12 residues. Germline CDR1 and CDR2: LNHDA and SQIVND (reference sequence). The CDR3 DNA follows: TGTGCCAGTTACAGGGTATCCTATGGCTACACCTTC. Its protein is CASYRVSYGYTF. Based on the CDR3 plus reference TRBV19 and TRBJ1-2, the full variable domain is DGGITQSPKYLFRKEGQNVTLSCEQNLNHDAMYWYRQDPGQGLRLIYYSQIVNDFQKGDIAEGYSVSREKKESFPLTVTSAQKNPTAFYLCASYRVSYGYTFGSGTRLTVV.

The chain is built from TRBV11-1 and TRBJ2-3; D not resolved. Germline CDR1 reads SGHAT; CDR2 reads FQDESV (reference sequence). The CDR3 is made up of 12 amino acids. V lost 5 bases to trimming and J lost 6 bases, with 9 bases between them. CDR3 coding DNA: TGTGCCAGCAGCCCCCGCGTGGATACGCAGTATTTT. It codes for CASSPRVDTQYF.

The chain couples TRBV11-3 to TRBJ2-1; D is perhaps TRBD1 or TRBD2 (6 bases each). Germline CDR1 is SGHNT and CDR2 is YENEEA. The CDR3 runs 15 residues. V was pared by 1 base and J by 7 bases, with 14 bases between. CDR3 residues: CASSLGLRRGNEQFF. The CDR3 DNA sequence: TGTGCCAGCAGCTTAGGCCTGCGGAGGGGGAATGAGCAGTTCTTC.